A single TCR beta chain is shown here with its context. CDR3 length: 16 residues. V was trimmed by 3 bases and J by 1 base, leaving 14 bases between them. Germline CDR1 and CDR2: KGHSH and LQKENI. The data derive from a study of T-cell memory formation after mild COVID-19. TCRdb fed the 5' RACE reads into MiXCR, producing one record per CDR3 protein. The table lists a few hundred thousand distinct CDR3 sequences, approximately 9% of them singletons. The genes are TRBV18 and TRBJ2-3, with D uncertain. The sequenced sample was PBMCs or a T cell subset sorted from them (not recorded which). The TCR sequence derives from a man between 18 and 35 years old who had mild COVID-19 (a few samples of this study predate the infection). Cell type and time point are not known. The CDR3 sequence is CASSPGYSVGTDTQYF. The CDR3 bases are TGTGCCAGCTCACCGGGGTACTCAGTGGGCACAGATACGCAGTATTTT.